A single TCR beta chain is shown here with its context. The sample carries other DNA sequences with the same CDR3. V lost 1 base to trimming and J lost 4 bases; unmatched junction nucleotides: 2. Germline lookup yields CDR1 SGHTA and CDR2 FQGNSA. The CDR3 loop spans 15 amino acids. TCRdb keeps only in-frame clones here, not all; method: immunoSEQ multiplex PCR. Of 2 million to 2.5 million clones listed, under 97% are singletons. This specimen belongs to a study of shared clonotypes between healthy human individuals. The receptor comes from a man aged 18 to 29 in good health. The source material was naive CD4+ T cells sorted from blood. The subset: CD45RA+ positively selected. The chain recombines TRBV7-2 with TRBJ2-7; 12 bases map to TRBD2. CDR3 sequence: CASSLDLAGGYEQYF. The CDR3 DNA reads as TGTGCCAGCAGCTTAGATCTAGCGGGAGGGTACGAGCAGTACTTC. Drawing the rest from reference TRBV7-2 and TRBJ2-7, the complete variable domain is GAGVSQSPSNKVTEKGKDVELRCDPISGHTALYWYRQSLGQGLEFLIYFQGNSAPDKSGLPSDRFSAERTGGSVSTLTIQRTQQEDSAVYLCASSLDLAGGYEQYFGPGTRLTVT.